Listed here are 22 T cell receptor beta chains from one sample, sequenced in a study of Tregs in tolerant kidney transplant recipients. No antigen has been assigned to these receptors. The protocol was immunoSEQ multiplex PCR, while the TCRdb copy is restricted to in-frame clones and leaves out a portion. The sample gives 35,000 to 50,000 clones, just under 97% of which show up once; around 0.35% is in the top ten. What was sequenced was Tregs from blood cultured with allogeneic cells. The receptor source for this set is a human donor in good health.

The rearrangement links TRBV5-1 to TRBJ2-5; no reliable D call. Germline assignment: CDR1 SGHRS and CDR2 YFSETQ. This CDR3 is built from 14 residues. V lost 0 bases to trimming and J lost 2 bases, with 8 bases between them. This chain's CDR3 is CASSLGRAQETQYF. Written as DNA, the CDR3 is TGCGCCAGCAGCTTGGGAAGGGCTCAAGAGACCCAGTACTTC.

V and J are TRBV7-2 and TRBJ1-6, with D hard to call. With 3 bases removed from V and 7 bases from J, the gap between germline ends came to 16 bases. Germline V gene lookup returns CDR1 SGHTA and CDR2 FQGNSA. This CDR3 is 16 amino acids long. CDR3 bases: TGTGCCAGCAGCTTGCGGGGAATTAGGGTAAATTCACCCCTCCACTTT. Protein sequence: CASSLRGIRVNSPLHF.

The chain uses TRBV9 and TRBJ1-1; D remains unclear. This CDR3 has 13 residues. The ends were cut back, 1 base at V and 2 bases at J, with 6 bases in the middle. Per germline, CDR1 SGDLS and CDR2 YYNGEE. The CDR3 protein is CASSVSVNTEAFF. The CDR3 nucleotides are TGTGCCAGCAGCGTATCGGTTAACACTGAAGCTTTCTTT.

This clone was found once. This CDR3 is CAWTKGIYTEAFF. Here the CDR3 DNA reads TGTGCCTGGACCAAGGGAATATACACTGAAGCTTTCTTT. The chain combines TRBV30 with TRBJ1-1; D gene ambiguous. The CDR3 has 13 amino acids. CDR1 is GTSNPN, CDR2 SVGIG, per germline (reference sequence). V lost 4 bases, J lost 3 bases, and 12 bases lay in between.

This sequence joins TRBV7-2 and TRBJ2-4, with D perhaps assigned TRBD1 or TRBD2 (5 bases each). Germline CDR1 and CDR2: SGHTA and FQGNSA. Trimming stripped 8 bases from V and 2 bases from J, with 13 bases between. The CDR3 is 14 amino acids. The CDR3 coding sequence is TGTGCCAGCCTACGGGGCGGGTCCAAAAACATTCAGTACTTC. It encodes CASLRGGSKNIQYF. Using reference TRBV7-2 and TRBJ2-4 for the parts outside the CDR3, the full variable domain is GAGVSQSPSNKVTEKGKDVELRCDPISGHTALYWYRQSLGQGLEFLIYFQGNSAPDKSGLPSDRFSAERTGGSVSTLTIQRTQQEDSAVYLCASLRGGSKNIQYFGAGTRLSVL.

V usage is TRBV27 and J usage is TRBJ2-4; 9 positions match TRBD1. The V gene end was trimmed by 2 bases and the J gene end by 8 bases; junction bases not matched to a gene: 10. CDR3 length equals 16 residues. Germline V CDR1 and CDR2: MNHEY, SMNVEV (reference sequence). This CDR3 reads CASSLRPGQGRHIQYF. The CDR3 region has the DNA TGTGCCAGCAGTTTACGGCCGGGACAGGGAAGGCACATTCAGTACTTC.

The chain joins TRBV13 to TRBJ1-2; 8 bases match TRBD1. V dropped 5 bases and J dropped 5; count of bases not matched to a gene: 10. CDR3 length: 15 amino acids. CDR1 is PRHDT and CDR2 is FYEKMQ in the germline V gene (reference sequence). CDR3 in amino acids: CASSADPGQEYGYTF. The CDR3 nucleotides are TGTGCCAGCAGCGCAGACCCGGGACAGGAGTATGGCTACACCTTC. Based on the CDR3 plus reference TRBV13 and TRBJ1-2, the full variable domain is AAGVIQSPRHLIKEKRETATLKCYPIPRHDTVYWYQQGPGQDPQFLISFYEKMQSDKGSIPDRFSAQQFSDYHSELNMSSLELGDSALYFCASSADPGQEYGYTFGSGTRLTVV.

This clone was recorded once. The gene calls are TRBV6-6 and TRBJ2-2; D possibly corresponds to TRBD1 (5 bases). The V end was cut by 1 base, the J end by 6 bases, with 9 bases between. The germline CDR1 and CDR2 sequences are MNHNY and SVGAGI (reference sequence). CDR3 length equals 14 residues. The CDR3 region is CASSYWTSAGELFF. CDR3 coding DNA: TGTGCCAGCAGTTACTGGACAAGCGCCGGGGAGCTGTTTTTT.

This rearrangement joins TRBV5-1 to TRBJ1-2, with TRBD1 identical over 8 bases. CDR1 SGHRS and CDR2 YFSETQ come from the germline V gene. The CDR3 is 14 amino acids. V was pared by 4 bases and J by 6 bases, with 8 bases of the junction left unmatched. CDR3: CASSGGQANNGYTF. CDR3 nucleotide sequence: TGCGCCAGCAGCGGGGGACAGGCAAACAATGGCTACACCTTC. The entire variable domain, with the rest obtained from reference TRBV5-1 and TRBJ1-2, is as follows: KAGVTQTPRYLIKTRGQQVTLSCSPISGHRSVSWYQQTPGQGLQFLFEYFSETQRNKGNFPGRFSGRQFSNSRSEMNVSTLELGDSALYLCASSGGQANNGYTFGSGTRLTVV.

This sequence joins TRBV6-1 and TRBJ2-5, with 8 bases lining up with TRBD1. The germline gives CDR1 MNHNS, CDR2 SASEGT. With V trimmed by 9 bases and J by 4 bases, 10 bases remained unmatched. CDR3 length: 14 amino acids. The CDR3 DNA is TGTGCCAGTCAAGGAGGCAGGGGGCCAGAGACCCAGTACTTC. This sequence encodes CASQGGRGPETQYF.

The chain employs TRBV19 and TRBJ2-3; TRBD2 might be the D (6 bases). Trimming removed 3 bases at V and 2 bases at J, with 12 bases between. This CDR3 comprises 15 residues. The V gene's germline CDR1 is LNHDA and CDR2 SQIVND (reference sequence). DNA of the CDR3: TGTGCCAGTAGTATGTGGAGGGGCATCACAGATACGCAGTATTTT. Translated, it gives CASSMWRGITDTQYF.

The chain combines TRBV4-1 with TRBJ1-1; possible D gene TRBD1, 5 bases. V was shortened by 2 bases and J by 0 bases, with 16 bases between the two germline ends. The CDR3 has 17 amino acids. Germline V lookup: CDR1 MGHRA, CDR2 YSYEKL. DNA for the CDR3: TGCGCCAGCAGCCAACCTTCACAGGTTCGCTTGAACACTGAAGCTTTCTTT. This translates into CASSQPSQVRLNTEAFF.

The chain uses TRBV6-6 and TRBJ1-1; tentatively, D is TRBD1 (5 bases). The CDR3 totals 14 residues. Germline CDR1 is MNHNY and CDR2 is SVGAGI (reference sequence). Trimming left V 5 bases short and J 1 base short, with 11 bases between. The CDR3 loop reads CASSPPTANTEAFF. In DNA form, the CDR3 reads TGTGCCAGCAGTCCCCCGACAGCGAACACTGAAGCTTTCTTT.

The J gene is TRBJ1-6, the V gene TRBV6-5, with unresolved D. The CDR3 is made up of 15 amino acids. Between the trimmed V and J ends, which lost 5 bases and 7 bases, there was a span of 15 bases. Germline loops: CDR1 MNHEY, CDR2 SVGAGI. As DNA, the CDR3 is TGTGCCAGCAGTACCTCCGGAGGGCGGAATTCACCCCTCCACTTT. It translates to CASSTSGGRNSPLHF.

As DNA, the CDR3 is TGTGCCAGCAGTTACTCGGGCGCCCCCTCCTACGAGCAGTACTTC. It yields the protein CASSYSGAPSYEQYF. The rearrangement links TRBV6-6 to TRBJ2-7; D is ambiguous. V lost 0 bases and J lost 0, with 9 bases in between. The CDR3 spans 15 residues. Germline-derived CDR1 and CDR2 are MNHNY and SVGAGI (reference sequence).

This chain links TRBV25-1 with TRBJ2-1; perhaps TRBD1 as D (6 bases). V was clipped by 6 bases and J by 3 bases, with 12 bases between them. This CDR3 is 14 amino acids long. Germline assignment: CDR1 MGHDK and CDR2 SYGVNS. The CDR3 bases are TGTGCCAGCAGGCTAACAGGGCTCTACAATGAGCAGTTCTTC. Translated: CASRLTGLYNEQFF.

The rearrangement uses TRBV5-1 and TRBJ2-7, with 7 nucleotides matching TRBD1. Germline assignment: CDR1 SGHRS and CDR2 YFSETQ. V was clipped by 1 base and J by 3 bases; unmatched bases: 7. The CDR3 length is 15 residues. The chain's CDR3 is CASSLSLTGNYEQYF. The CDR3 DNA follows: TGCGCCAGCAGCTTGTCCCTGACAGGGAACTACGAGCAGTACTTC.

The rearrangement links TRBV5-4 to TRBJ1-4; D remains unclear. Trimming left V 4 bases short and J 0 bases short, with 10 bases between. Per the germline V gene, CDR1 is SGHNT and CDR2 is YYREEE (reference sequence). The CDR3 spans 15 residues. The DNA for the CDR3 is TGTGCCAGCAGCCTAATGGGTGCAACTAATGAAAAACTGTTTTTT. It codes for CASSLMGATNEKLFF.

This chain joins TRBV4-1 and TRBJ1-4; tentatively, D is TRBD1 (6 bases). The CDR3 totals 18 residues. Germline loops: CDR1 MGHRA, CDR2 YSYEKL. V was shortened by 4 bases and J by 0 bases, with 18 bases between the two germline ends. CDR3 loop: CASSRAQGGRATNEKLFF. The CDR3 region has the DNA TGCGCCAGCAGCCGAGCACAGGGTGGACGGGCAACTAATGAAAAACTGTTTTTT.

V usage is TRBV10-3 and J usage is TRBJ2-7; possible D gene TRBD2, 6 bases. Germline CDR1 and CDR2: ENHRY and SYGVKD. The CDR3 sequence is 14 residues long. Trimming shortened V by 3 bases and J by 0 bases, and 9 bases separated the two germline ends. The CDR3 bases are TGTGCCATCAGTGATTGGGGAGGCTCCTACGAGCAGTACTTC. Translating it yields CAISDWGGSYEQYF.

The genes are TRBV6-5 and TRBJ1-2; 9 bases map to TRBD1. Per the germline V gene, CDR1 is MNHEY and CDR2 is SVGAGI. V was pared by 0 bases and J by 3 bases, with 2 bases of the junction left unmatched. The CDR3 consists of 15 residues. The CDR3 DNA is TGTGCCAGCAGTTACTCGACAGGGGGGTACTATGGCTACACCTTC. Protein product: CASSYSTGGYYGYTF.

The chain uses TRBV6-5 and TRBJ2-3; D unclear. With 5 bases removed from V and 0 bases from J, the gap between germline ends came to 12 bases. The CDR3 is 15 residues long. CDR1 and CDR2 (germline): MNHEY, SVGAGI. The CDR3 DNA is TGTGCCAGCAGTGCCCTGTTTCGGAGCACAGATACGCAGTATTTT. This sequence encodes CASSALFRSTDTQYF.